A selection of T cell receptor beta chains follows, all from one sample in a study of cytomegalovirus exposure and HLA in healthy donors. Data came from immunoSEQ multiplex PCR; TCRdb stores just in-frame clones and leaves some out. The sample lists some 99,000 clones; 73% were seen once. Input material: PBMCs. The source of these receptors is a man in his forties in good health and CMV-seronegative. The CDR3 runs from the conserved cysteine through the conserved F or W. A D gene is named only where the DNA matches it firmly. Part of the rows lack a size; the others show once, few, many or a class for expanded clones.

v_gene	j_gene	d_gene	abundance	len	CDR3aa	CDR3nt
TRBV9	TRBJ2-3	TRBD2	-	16	CASSASGGGGTDTQYF	TGTGCCAGCAGCGCAAGCGGGGGGGGCGGCACAGATACGCAGTATTTT
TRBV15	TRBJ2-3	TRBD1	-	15	CATSRRAGGVDTQYF	TGTGCCACCAGCAGGAGGGCAGGGGGCGTAGATACGCAGTATTTT
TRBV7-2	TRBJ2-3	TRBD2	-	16	CASSAVPSGGRDTQYF	TGTGCCAGCAGCGCGGTCCCTAGCGGGGGACGCGATACGCAGTATTTT
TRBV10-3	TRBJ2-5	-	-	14	CAIGDKSGQETQYF	TGTGCCATCGGGGACAAGAGCGGTCAAGAGACCCAGTACTTC
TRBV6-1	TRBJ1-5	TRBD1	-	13	CASRPQGDQPQHF	TGTGCCAGCAGGCCGCAGGGGGACCAGCCCCAGCATTTT
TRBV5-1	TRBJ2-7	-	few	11	CASMGRIEQYF	TGCGCCAGCATGGGCCGGATTGAGCAGTACTTC
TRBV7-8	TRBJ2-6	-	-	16	CASSLSRVRGANVLTF	TGTGCCAGCAGCTTATCGAGGGTACGGGGGGCCAACGTCCTGACTTTC
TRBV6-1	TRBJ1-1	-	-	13	CASSAPPGTEAFF	TGTGCCAGCAGTGCCCCGCCGGGCACTGAAGCTTTCTTT
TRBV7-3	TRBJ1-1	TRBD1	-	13	CASSPIQGVGAFF	TGTGCCAGCAGCCCGATACAGGGGGTTGGGGCTTTCTTT
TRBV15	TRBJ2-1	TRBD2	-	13	CATSGTSGVEQFF	TGTGCCACCAGCGGGACTAGCGGGGTTGAGCAGTTCTTC
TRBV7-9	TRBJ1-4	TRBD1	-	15	CASSQAGQANEKLFF	TGTGCCAGCAGTCAAGCGGGACAGGCCAATGAAAAACTGTTTTTT
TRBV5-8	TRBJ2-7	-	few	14	CASSPTASYDEQYF	TGTGCCAGCAGCCCCACAGCCTCGTATGACGAGCAGTACTTC
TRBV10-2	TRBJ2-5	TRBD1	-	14	CASSAGQGQETQYF	TGCGCCAGCAGTGCGGGACAGGGTCAAGAGACCCAGTACTTC
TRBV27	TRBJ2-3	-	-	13	CASSFPGADTQYF	TGTGCCAGCAGTTTTCCGGGAGCAGATACGCAGTATTTT
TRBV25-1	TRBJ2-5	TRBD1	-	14	CASSDSSSAGGQYF	TGTGCCAGCAGTGACTCTAGCTCCGCAGGGGGCCAGTACTTC
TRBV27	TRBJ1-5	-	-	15	CASSPDRGGNQPQHF	TGTGCCAGCAGTCCAGACCGGGGGGGGAATCAGCCCCAGCATTTT
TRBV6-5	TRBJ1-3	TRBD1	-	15	CASSTGQVSGNTIYF	TGTGCCAGCAGTACCGGACAGGTCTCTGGAAACACCATATATTTT
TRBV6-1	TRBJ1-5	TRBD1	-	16	CASSETDRGLNQPQHF	TGTGCCAGCAGTGAAACCGACAGGGGGCTCAATCAGCCCCAGCATTTT
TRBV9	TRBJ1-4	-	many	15	CASSSHGAPDEKLFF	TGTGCCAGCAGCAGTCATGGGGCGCCTGATGAAAAACTGTTTTTT